This T cell receptor beta chain was captured by sequencing in a study of early T cells in non-severe SARS-CoV-2 infection. For the study at large: Bulk RNA from unsorted whole blood was sequenced; chains were unpaired.

Germline-derived CDR1 and CDR2 are SGHRS and YFSETQ. The CDR3 has 10 residues. Trimming removed 10 bases from V and 10 bases from J, with 12 bases in between. Notes on this clonotype: Its cognate antigen is unknown.

Attached unique molecular identifiers marked individual cDNA molecules. TCRdb itself ran the 5' RACE reads through MiXCR, one entry per CDR3 protein. The table lists roughly 75,000 distinct CDR3 sequences, roughly 9.6% of them singletons. Study results and caveats: Sequences matched to VDJdb favored anti-spike CD8 responses, while private and CD4 specificities were missed.

Sequencing was done on a sample of whole blood. The TCR originated in an adult who was a healthcare worker with PCR-confirmed SARS-CoV-2 infection or an uninfected control (not recorded which). J is TRBJ1-5 and V is TRBV5-1; a possible D gene is TRBD1 (5 bases). The CDR3 spells CAGSRDPQHF. The CDR3 nucleotides are TGCGCCGGCTCCCGGGACCCCCAGCATTTT.